Listed below are T cell receptor beta chains from one sample, sequenced in a study of cytomegalovirus exposure and HLA in healthy donors. The repertoire was sequenced with immunoSEQ multiplex PCR; TCRdb's copy has only in-frame clones and lacks some. Among some 110,000 clones, around 79% were seen once, and the ten largest hold approximately 6.3%. The sample was PBMCs. The receptors stem from a man aged 60 to 75 in good health and CMV-seropositive. CDR3s include the opening cysteine and the closing phenylalanine or tryptophan. The D gene is left open where the match is weak. Clone size is shown for a subset of rows, as once, few, many or a class of expanded clone.

J,V,size,D,CDR3,DNA
TRBJ2-2,TRBV19,-,TRBD1,CAARGQGIGELFF,TGTGCAGCGAGGGGACAGGGTATCGGGGAGCTGTTTTTT
TRBJ2-7,TRBV7-9,few,-,CASSKGGSSYEQYF,TGTGCCAGCAGCAAAGGGGGTAGCTCCTACGAGCAGTACTTC
TRBJ1-6,TRBV6-5,-,-,CASSYSRQGRGSPLHF,TGTGCCAGCAGTTACTCGAGGCAGGGGAGAGGATCACCCCTCCACTTT
TRBJ2-7,TRBV19,few,TRBD1,CASSMFGQGYEQYF,TGTGCCAGTAGTATGTTTGGACAGGGGTACGAGCAGTACTTC
TRBJ2-3,TRBV5-1,-,TRBD1,CASSSGTGAGTDTQYF,TGCGCCAGCAGCTCCGGGACAGGGGCGGGGACAGATACGCAGTATTTT
TRBJ2-7,TRBV19,-,-,CASSTTVFYEQYF,TGTGCCAGTAGTACGACAGTCTTCTACGAGCAGTACTTC
TRBJ1-1,TRBV5-6,few,-,CASSLDPGEAFF,TGTGCCAGCAGCTTGGATCCGGGAGAGGCTTTCTTT
TRBJ2-2,TRBV5-1,-,-,CASSWRVRDSANTGELFF,TGCGCCAGCAGCTGGAGGGTTAGGGACAGCGCGAACACCGGGGAGCTGTTTTTT
TRBJ1-4,TRBV19,-,TRBD1,CASNPDRVAEKLFF,TGTGCCAGTAACCCGGACAGGGTGGCCGAAAAACTGTTTTTT
TRBJ2-3,TRBV4-1,-,-,CASSQGFTGSLDTQYF,TGCGCCAGCAGCCAAGGGTTCACAGGGTCCCTTGATACGCAGTATTTT
TRBJ1-1,TRBV7-6,-,-,CASSPRPDSTNTEAFF,TGTGCCAGCAGCCCCCGCCCGGACAGTACGAACACTGAAGCTTTCTTT
TRBJ1-5,TRBV11-2,-,-,CASSLDTRGNQPQHF,TGTGCCAGCAGCTTAGATACCAGAGGGAATCAGCCCCAGCATTTT
TRBJ2-5,TRBV6-5,once,-,CASSYPAGQRSGTQYF,TGTGCCAGCAGTTACCCAGCGGGACAAAGGTCCGGGACCCAGTACTTC
TRBJ1-6,TRBV6-1,few,-,CASSESAGNNSPLHF,TGTGCCAGCAGTGAGTCTGCGGGGAATAATTCACCCCTCCACTTT
TRBJ2-5,TRBV2,-,TRBD1,CARRTGIGETQYF,TGTGCCAGACGGACAGGGATTGGGGAGACCCAGTACTTC
TRBJ2-7,TRBV14,once,TRBD2,CASSQGLAYEQYF,TGTGCCAGCAGCCAAGGACTAGCTTACGAGCAGTACTTC